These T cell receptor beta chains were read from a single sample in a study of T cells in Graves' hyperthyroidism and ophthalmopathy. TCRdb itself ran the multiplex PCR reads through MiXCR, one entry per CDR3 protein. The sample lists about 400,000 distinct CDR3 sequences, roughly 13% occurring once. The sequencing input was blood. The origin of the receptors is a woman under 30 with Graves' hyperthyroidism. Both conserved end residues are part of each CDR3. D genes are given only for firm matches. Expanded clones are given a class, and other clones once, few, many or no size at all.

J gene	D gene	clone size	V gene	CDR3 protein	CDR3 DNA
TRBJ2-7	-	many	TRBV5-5	CASSLAVGSRDEQYF	TGTGCCAGCAGCTTGGCCGTTGGGAGCCGCGACGAGCAGTACTTC
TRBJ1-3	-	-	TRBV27	CASSLSAVWPGNTIYF	TGTGCCAGCAGTTTATCGGCCGTCTGGCCTGGAAACACCATATATTTT
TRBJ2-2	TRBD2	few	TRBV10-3	CAISLKLAGGTGELFF	TGTGCCATCAGTCTTAAACTAGCGGGAGGCACCGGGGAGCTGTTTTTT
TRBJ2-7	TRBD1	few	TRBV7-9	CASSLDIGTESYEQYF	TGTGCCAGCAGCTTAGATATAGGGACAGAGTCCTACGAGCAGTACTTC
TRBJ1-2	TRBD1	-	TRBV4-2	CASSHGQGIGNGYTF	TGTGCCAGCAGCCACGGACAGGGCATAGGGAATGGCTACACCTTC
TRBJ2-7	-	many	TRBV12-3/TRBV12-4	CASSLGPNYYEQYF	TGTGCCAGCAGTTTAGGGCCTAACTACTACGAGCAGTACTTC
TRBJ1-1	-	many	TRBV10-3	CAISVRVNTEAFF	TGTGCCATCAGTGTGCGTGTGAACACTGAAGCTTTCTTT
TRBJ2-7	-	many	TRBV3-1	CASSQVSRGGEQYF	TGTGCCAGCAGCCAAGTGTCACGCGGTGGGGAGCAGTACTTC
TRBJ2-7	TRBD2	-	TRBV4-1	CASSQEGGLAGGYEQYF	TGCGCCAGCAGCCAAGAAGGGGGACTAGCGGGAGGGTACGAGCAGTACTTC
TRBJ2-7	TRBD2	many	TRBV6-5	CASSYSGGGREFNDEQYF	TGTGCCAGCAGTTACTCGGGAGGAGGGAGGGAGTTCAATGACGAGCAGTACTTC
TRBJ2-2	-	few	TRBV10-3	CAISSTGELFF	TGTGCCATCAGTTCCACCGGGGAGCTGTTTTTT
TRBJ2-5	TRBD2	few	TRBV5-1	CASSEGTSGRRVETQYF	TGCGCCAGCAGCGAGGGGACTAGCGGGAGGAGAGTTGAGACCCAGTACTTC
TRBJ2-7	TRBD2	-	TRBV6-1	CASRERETYEQYF	TGTGCCAGCAGGGAGCGGGAGACCTACGAGCAGTACTTC
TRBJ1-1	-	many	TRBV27	CASSLSVLNTEAFF	TGTGCCAGCAGTTTGAGTGTCCTAAACACTGAAGCTTTCTTT
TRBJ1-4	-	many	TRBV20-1	CSATKFRGSLDEKLFF	TGCAGTGCTACAAAGTTCAGGGGATCGTTAGATGAAAAACTGTTTTTT
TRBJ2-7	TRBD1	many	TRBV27	CASSLGLGTASYEQYF	TGTGCCAGCAGTCTTGGGCTGGGGACAGCAAGCTACGAGCAGTACTTC
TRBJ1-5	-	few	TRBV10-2	CASSLGIQNQPQHF	TGCGCCAGCAGCCTCGGGATTCAAAATCAGCCCCAGCATTTT
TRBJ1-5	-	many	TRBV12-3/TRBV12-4	CASSLGPTRNQPQHF	TGTGCCAGCAGTCTAGGACCCACACGTAATCAGCCCCAGCATTTT
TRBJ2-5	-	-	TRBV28	CASSFQGRMETQYF	TGTGCCAGCAGTTTCCAGGGGCGCATGGAGACCCAGTACTTC
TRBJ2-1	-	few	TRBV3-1	CASSQGTLPGNEQFF	TGTGCCAGCAGCCAAGGGACCCTACCGGGGAATGAGCAGTTCTTC
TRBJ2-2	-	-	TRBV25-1	CASSAGDVGELFF	TGTGCCAGCAGTGCTGGGGATGTCGGGGAGCTGTTTTTT
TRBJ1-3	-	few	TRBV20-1	CSAREGPGNTMYF	TGCAGTGCTAGAGAAGGGCCAGGAAACACCATGTATTTT
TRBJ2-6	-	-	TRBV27	CASSSRGAGIFSGANVLTF	TGTGCCAGCAGTTCCCGGGGGGCAGGGATCTTCTCTGGGGCCAACGTCCTGACTTTC
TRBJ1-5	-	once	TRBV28	CASSLWAGQPQHF	TGTGCCAGCAGTTTATGGGCGGGGCAGCCCCAGCATTTT
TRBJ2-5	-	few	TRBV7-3	CASSQGFGETQYF	TGTGCCAGCAGCCAGGGATTCGGGGAGACCCAGTACTTC
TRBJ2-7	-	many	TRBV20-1	CSARLPGLNSYEQYF	TGCAGTGCTAGACTGCCGGGACTTAACTCCTACGAGCAGTACTTC
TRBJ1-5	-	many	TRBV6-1	CASSPRQESNQPQHF	TGTGCCAGCAGTCCCCGACAGGAAAGCAATCAGCCCCAGCATTTT
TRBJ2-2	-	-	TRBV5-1	CASSLTDIKTGELFF	TGCGCCAGCAGCTTGACGGACATCAAAACCGGGGAGCTGTTTTTT
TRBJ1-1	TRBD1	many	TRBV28	CASSLSTGESWNTEAFF	TGTGCCAGCAGTTTAAGCACAGGGGAGTCGTGGAACACTGAAGCTTTCTTT
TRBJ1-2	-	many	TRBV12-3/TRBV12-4	CASSSAYGYTF	TGTGCCAGCAGCAGCGCCTATGGCTACACCTTC
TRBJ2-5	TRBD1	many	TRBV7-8	CASSMGQMETQYF	TGTGCCAGCAGCATGGGACAGATGGAGACCCAGTACTTC
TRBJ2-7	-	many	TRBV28	CASLNSGSNSYEQYF	TGTGCCAGTTTGAACAGCGGGTCAAACTCCTACGAGCAGTACTTC
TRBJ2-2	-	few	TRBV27	CASSLSPGANTGELFF	TGTGCCAGCAGTTTATCTCCAGGGGCTAACACCGGGGAGCTGTTTTTT
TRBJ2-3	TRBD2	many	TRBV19	CASIRTSGSTDTQYF	TGTGCCAGTATCCGGACTAGCGGGAGCACAGATACGCAGTATTTT
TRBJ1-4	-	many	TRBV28	CASSLGAVSEKLFF	TGTGCCAGCAGTTTGGGGGCCGTAAGCGAAAAACTGTTTTTT
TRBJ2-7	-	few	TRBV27	CASSFGGNSYRQYF	TGTGCCAGCAGTTTTGGTGGGAACTCCTACAGGCAGTACTTC
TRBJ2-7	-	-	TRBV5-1	CASRFSGGHSYEQYF	TGCGCCAGCAGGTTTTCCGGCGGCCACTCCTACGAGCAGTACTTC
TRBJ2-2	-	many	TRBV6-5	CASSYRNLGTGELFF	TGTGCCAGCAGTTACCGCAACCTGGGGACCGGGGAGCTGTTTTTT
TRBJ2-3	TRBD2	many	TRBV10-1	CASSRAGSTDTQYF	TGCGCCAGCAGTCGAGCGGGGAGCACAGATACGCAGTATTTT
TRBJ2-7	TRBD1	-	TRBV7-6	CASSPRDSTYYEQYF	TGTGCCAGCAGCCCCCGGGACAGTACTTACTACGAGCAGTACTTC
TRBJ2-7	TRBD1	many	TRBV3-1	CASSQSWTGSYEQYF	TGTGCCAGCAGCCAAAGCTGGACAGGCTCCTACGAGCAGTACTTC
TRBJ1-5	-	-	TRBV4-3	CASSQDIGRYSNQPQHF	TGCGCCAGCAGCCAAGATATTGGGCGGTATAGCAATCAGCCCCAGCATTTT
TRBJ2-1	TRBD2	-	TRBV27	CASSPTLAGGLEQFF	TGTGCCAGCAGTCCCACACTAGCGGGAGGGCTTGAGCAGTTCTTC
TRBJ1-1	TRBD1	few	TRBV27	CASSLMTGATEAFF	TGTGCCAGCAGTTTAATGACAGGGGCCACTGAAGCTTTCTTT